This T cell receptor (beta chain) was sequenced during a study of cytotoxic CD8 clonotypes in ibrutinib-treated CLL. Study findings and constraints: In sustained-remission versus progressing patients, sampling times differed.

For this clone: Its antigen is unidentified. The junction does not match germline at one end; this may be a read error.

Germline lookup yields CDR1 SQVTM and CDR2 ANQGSEA. The CDR3 spans 15 residues. Sequencing was performed with immunoSEQ multiplex PCR; in TCRdb, only in-frame clones are kept and a portion is missing. The sample lists about 140,000 clones; 85% to 95% were seen once. This receptor was taken from a human donor with chronic lymphocytic leukemia. The input for sequencing was PBMCs, taken after 12 months of ibrutinib treatment. The chain has TRBV29-1 and TRBJ2-1; 14 bases line up with TRBD2. As DNA, the CDR3 is TGCAGCTTTGACGGACTAGCGGGAGGTGTGGATGAGCAGTTCTTC. As protein: CSFDGLAGGVDEQFF.